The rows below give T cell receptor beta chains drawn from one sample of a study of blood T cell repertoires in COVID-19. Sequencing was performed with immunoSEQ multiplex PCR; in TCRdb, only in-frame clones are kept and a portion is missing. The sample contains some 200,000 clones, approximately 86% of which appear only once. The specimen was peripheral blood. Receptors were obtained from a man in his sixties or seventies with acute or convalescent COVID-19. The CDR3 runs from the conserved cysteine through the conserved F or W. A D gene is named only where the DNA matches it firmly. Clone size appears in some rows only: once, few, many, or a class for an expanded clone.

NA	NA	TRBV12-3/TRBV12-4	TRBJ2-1	CASSPGNEQFF	TGTGCCAGCAGCCCAGGGAATGAGCAGTTCTTC
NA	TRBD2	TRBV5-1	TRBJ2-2	CASSFSGRGTGELFF	TGCGCCAGCAGCTTTAGCGGGAGAGGTACCGGGGAGCTGTTTTTT
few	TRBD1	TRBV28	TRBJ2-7	CASSFMGTGNNEQYF	TGTGCCAGCAGTTTCATGGGGACAGGGAATAACGAGCAGTACTTC
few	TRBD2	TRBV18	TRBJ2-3	CASTSLAGVADTQYF	TGTGCCAGCACTTCCCTAGCGGGAGTTGCAGATACGCAGTATTTT
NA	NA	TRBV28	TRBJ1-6	CASSPPQGANSPLHF	TGTGCCAGCAGTCCACCACAGGGTGCCAATTCACCCCTCCACTTT
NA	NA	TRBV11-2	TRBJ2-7	CASSFSGEQYF	TGTGCCAGCAGCTTTAGCGGAGAGCAGTACTTC
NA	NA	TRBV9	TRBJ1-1	CASNPGARNTEAFF	TGTGCCAGCAACCCAGGCGCGCGGAACACTGAAGCTTTCTTT
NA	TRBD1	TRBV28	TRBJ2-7	CATRQGLGEQYF	TGTGCCACTCGACAGGGTCTCGGCGAGCAGTACTTC
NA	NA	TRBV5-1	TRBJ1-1	CASSFKGGEAFF	TGCGCCAGCAGCTTCAAGGGGGGGGAAGCTTTCTTT
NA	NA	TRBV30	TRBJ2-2	CAWTRGLVTGELFF	TGTGCCTGGACCCGAGGACTGGTCACCGGGGAGCTGTTTTTT
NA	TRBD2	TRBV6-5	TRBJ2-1	CASSQLSGKQFF	TGTGCCAGCAGTCAACTTAGCGGGAAGCAGTTCTTC
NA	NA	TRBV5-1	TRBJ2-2	CASRLQNTGELFF	TGCGCCAGCAGGTTACAGAACACCGGGGAGCTGTTTTTT
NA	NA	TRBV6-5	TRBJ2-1	CASSYGTYSGNEQFF	TGTGCCAGCAGTTACGGGACTTACTCGGGCAATGAGCAGTTCTTC
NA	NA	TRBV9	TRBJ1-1	CASSVAGVNTEAFF	TGTGCCAGCAGCGTAGCAGGGGTGAACACTGAAGCTTTCTTT
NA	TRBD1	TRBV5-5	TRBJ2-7	CASSLGTGSSYEQYF	TGTGCCAGCAGCTTGGGGACAGGGAGCTCCTACGAGCAGTACTTC
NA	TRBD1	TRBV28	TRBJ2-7	CASRPGTGDPYEQYF	TGTGCCAGCAGACCCGGGACAGGAGACCCCTACGAGCAGTACTTC
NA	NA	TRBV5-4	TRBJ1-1	CASSLGGSGRMNTEAFF	TGTGCCAGCAGCCTTGGAGGGTCGGGACGGATGAACACTGAAGCTTTCTTT
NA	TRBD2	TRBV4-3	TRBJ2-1	CASSQVLAGGPENEQFF	TGCGCCAGCAGCCAAGTCTTAGCGGGGGGGCCGGAAAATGAGCAGTTCTTC
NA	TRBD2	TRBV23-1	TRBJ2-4	CASSHERGAPKNIQYF	TGCGCCAGCAGTCATGAGCGGGGGGCCCCCAAAAACATTCAGTACTTC
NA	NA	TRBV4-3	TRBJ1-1	CASSRDAGVGTEAFF	TGCGCCAGCAGCCGCGACGCAGGGGTTGGGACTGAAGCTTTCTTT
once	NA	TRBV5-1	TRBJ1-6	CASSLPRNNSPLHF	TGCGCCAGCAGCTTGCCCAGGAATAATTCACCCCTCCACTTT
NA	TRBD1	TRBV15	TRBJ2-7	CATSFGAGGYTYEQYF	TGTGCCACCAGTTTCGGGGCAGGGGGCTATACCTACGAGCAGTACTTC
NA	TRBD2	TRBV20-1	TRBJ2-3	CSASSQRGQSGGTDTQYF	TGCAGTGCTAGTTCCCAGCGGGGGCAAAGCGGGGGCACAGATACGCAGTATTTT
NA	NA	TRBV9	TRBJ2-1	CASSPSGSLYNEQFF	TGTGCCAGCAGCCCATCGGGGTCCCTTTACAATGAGCAGTTCTTC
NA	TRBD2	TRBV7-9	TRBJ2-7	CASSPGTSGYEQYF	TGTGCCAGCAGCCCCGGGACTAGCGGGTACGAGCAGTACTTC
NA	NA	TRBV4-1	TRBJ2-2	CASSPWQAHTGELFF	TGCGCCAGCAGCCCCTGGCAGGCCCACACCGGGGAGCTGTTTTTT
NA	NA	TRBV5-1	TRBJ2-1	CASSLGPTLYNEQFF	TGCGCCAGCAGCTTGGGCCCGACTCTTTACAATGAGCAGTTCTTC
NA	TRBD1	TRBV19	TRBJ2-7	CASSYRGPGSYEQYF	TGTGCCAGTAGTTACAGGGGACCTGGCTCCTACGAGCAGTACTTC
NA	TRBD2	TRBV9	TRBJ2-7	CASSPTSVSYEQYF	TGTGCCAGCAGCCCTACTAGCGTCTCCTACGAGCAGTACTTC
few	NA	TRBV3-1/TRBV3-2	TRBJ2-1	CASSQDTVIPGNEQFF	TGTGCCAGCAGCCAAGATACGGTCATCCCTGGCAATGAGCAGTTCTTC
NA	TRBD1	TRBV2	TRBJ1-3	CASSIGTGTGNTIYF	TGTGCCAGCAGTATTGGGACAGGCACGGGGAACACCATATATTTT
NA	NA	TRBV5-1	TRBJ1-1	CASSFGGYTEAFF	TGCGCCAGCAGCTTCGGGGGATACACTGAAGCTTTCTTT
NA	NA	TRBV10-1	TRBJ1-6	CASSEPGRDSPLHF	TGCGCCAGCAGTGAGCCTGGGAGGGATTCACCCCTCCACTTT
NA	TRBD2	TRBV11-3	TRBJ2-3	CASSKGATSGGTDTQYF	TGTGCCAGCAGCAAAGGGGCCACTAGCGGGGGGACAGATACGCAGTATTTT
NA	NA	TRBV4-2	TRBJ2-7	CASSVLGQSYEQYF	TGTGCCAGCTCGGTCCTGGGGCAATCCTACGAGCAGTACTTC
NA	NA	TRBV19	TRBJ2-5	CASSPEGGTQYF	TGTGCCAGTAGCCCCGAGGGCGGGACCCAGTACTTC
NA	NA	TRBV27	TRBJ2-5	CASSFGRGQETQYF	TGTGCCAGCAGTTTCGGCAGGGGCCAAGAGACCCAGTACTTC
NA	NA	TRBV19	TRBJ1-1	CASRGTFRNTEAFF	TGTGCCAGTAGGGGGACATTTAGGAACACTGAAGCTTTCTTT
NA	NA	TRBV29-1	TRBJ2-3	CSVVQGADTQYF	TGCAGCGTAGTACAGGGAGCAGATACGCAGTATTTT
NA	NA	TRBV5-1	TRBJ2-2	CASSFEGRAGELFF	TGCGCCAGCAGCTTTGAGGGAAGGGCCGGGGAGCTGTTTTTT
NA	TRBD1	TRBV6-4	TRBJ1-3	CASSCPPRTGRHSGNTIYF	TGTGCCAGCAGTTGCCCCCCCCGGACAGGGCGCCACTCTGGAAACACCATATATTTT
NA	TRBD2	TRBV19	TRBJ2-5	CASRTSGGAWETQYF	TGTGCCAGCCGGACTAGCGGGGGGGCATGGGAGACCCAGTACTTC
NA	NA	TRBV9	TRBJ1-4	CASSAPGGPNEKLFF	TGTGCCAGCAGCGCCCCGGGGGGCCCCAATGAAAAACTGTTTTTT
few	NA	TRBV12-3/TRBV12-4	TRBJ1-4	CASSLQDNEKLFF	TGTGCCAGCAGTTTACAGGATAATGAAAAACTGTTTTTT
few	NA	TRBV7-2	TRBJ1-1	CASCHGGGAETEAFF	TGTGCCAGCTGTCACGGGGGGGGCGCGGAAACTGAAGCTTTCTTT
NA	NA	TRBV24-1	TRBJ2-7	CATSESDSSYEQYF	TGTGCCACCAGTGAGTCGGACAGCTCCTACGAGCAGTACTTC
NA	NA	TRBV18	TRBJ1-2	CASSPTLGQLYGYTF	TGTGCCAGCTCACCTACGCTCGGACAGCTCTATGGCTACACCTTC